The 14 T cell receptor beta chains below come from one sample, sequenced in a study of blood T cell repertoires in COVID-19. Profiling relied on immunoSEQ multiplex PCR, and the TCRdb table lists in-frame clones only, not all of them. The data show about 490,000 clones, with 70% to 90% seen just once and approximately 2.9% held by the top ten. The sequencing sample was made of peripheral blood. The source is a human donor in a cohort sampled during active COVID-19.

The chain has TRBV18 and TRBJ1-5; maybe TRBD1 (5 bases). CDR1 is KGHSH, CDR2 LQKENI, per germline. The CDR3 has 14 residues. Trimming took 3 bases from V and 5 from J, leaving 11 bases between them. The CDR3 sequence is CASSPEGVDQPQHF. The CDR3 nucleotides read TGTGCCAGCTCACCGGAAGGGGTCGATCAGCCCCAGCATTTT.

This sequence joins TRBV18 and TRBJ2-7, with a possible D match to TRBD1 (6 bases). This CDR3 has 15 amino acids. V dropped 5 bases and J dropped 0 bases, with 14 bases sitting between them. Germline V gene lookup returns CDR1 KGHSH and CDR2 LQKENI. The DNA for the CDR3 is TGTGCCAGCTCAAGGGACACCCTCAACTCCTACGAGCAGTACTTC. Translated: CASSRDTLNSYEQYF.

As to this clone: Within the sample, other DNA sequences also encode this same CDR3. The chain employs TRBV3-1 (or the pseudogene TRBV3-2) and TRBJ2-3; 7 bases are a match to TRBD1. The germline V gene has CDR1 LGHDT and CDR2 YNNKEL (reference sequence). This CDR3 is 14 amino acids long. V lost 3 bases and J lost 4; bases outside the gene matches: 4. The DNA for the CDR3 is TGTGCCAGCAGCCAGGGGCAGGGGGCAGATACGCAGTATTTT. This codes for CASSQGQGADTQYF.

The V call is TRBV11-2, the J call TRBJ2-5; 11 positions agree with TRBD2. Germline V gene sequence: CDR1 SGHAT, CDR2 FQNNGV. This CDR3 contains 15 residues. V gave up 2 bases and J gave up 6 bases; unmatched junction bases: 5. CDR3 coding DNA: TGTGCCAGCAGCTTACTTCTAGCGGGAGGTAAGACCCAGTACTTC. The encoded protein is CASSLLLAGGKTQYF.

The chain uses TRBV27 and TRBJ1-2; D may be TRBD1 (5 bases). The CDR3 sequence is 14 residues long. V was shortened by 5 bases and J by 8 bases, with 18 bases between the two germline ends. Germline CDR1 is MNHEY and CDR2 is SMNVEV (reference sequence). The CDR3 sequence is CASSPFTGDGGYTF. The CDR3 nucleotides read TGTGCCAGCAGTCCTTTTACGGGGGACGGGGGCTACACCTTC.

The chain links TRBV15 to TRBJ2-3, with TRBD1 as a possible D gene (5 bases). Germline V gene sequence: CDR1 LNHNV, CDR2 YYDKDF (reference sequence). Between the trimmed V and J ends, which lost 1 base and 2 bases, there was a span of 13 bases. The CDR3 is 16 residues long. CDR3 loop: CATSRGLRGATDTQYF. CDR3 in DNA: TGTGCCACCAGCAGAGGTCTTCGTGGGGCCACAGATACGCAGTATTTT.

CDR3 sequence (DNA): TGTGCCAGCAGTTATCGGAGAGACGGGGATACGCAGTATTTT. Translated: CASSYRRDGDTQYF. The chain couples TRBV6-5 to TRBJ2-3, with no clear D. There are 14 residues in the CDR3. Trimming took 3 bases from V and 6 from J, leaving 13 bases between them. Germline CDR1 and CDR2: MNHEY and SVGAGI.

The V and J genes are TRBV7-2 and TRBJ1-4; 7 bases map to TRBD1. Germline V gives CDR1 SGHTA, CDR2 FQGNSA. Trimming cost V 6 bases and J 3 bases; bases outside gene matches: 4. The CDR3 contains 14 residues. The CDR3 DNA reads TGTGCCAGCAGTTCGGGACAGCCTAATGAAAAACTGTTTTTT. As protein: CASSSGQPNEKLFF.

This chain uses TRBV28 with TRBJ1-5; 7 bases map to TRBD1. The CDR3 runs 15 residues. V was pared by 4 bases and J by 5 bases, with 8 bases of the junction left unmatched. From germline, CDR1 is MDHEN and CDR2 SYDVKM. In nucleotides, the CDR3 is TGTGCCAGCAGTTCCAGACAGGGAGTCTATCAGCCCCAGCATTTT. This translates into CASSSRQGVYQPQHF.

This chain links TRBV5-4 with TRBJ2-7, with D unresolved. The CDR3 runs to 17 residues. Germline V lookup: CDR1 SGHNT, CDR2 YYREEE (reference sequence). V lost 1 base and J 0 bases, leaving 17 bases between the germline ends. CDR3 region: CASSLRSDGYSSYEQYF. In nucleotides, the CDR3 is TGTGCCAGCAGCTTGAGAAGCGACGGATATAGCTCCTACGAGCAGTACTTC. Variable domain in full (rest from reference TRBV5-4 and TRBJ2-7): ETGVTQSPTHLIKTRGQQVTLRCSSQSGHNTVSWYQQALGQGPQFIFQYYREEENGRGNFPPRFSGLQFPNYSSELNVNALELDDSALYLCASSLRSDGYSSYEQYFGPGTRLTVT.

The chain has TRBV5-1 and TRBJ1-4, with 8 positions matching TRBD1. Germline V gene data show CDR1 as SGHRS and CDR2 as YFSETQ. The V gene end was trimmed by 4 bases and the J gene end by 5 bases; junction bases not matched to a gene: 4. CDR3 length: 14 residues. The CDR3 DNA reads as TGCGCCAGCAGCAGGACAGGGAGGAATGAAAAACTGTTTTTT. Its protein product is CASSRTGRNEKLFF.

The chain links TRBV19 to TRBJ2-7; TRBD2 aligns across 8 bases. The J segment lost 2 bases and the V segment lost 5 bases, leaving 8 bases of the junction unmatched. This CDR3 has 15 amino acids. The V gene's germline CDR1 is LNHDA and CDR2 SQIVND (reference sequence). CDR3 DNA sequence: TGTGCCAGTAGTCTATCTAGCGGGCCAGCCTACGAGCAGTACTTC. Amino acids: CASSLSSGPAYEQYF.

The chain joins TRBV18 to TRBJ1-4; 8 bases agree with TRBD1. Trimming removed 3 bases from V and 0 bases from J; junction bases left unmatched: 3. CDR3 length equals 16 residues. Germline values: CDR1 KGHSH, CDR2 LQKENI. In nucleotides, the CDR3 is TGTGCCAGCTCACCGGGCAGGGGGCCAACTAATGAAAAACTGTTTTTT. Translating gives CASSPGRGPTNEKLFF.

The chain combines TRBV7-8 with TRBJ2-2; TRBD1 agrees at 7 bases. V dropped 5 bases and J dropped 7; count of bases not matched to a gene: 7. Germline V CDR1 and CDR2: SGHVS, FQNEAQ. The CDR3 consists of 14 residues. The CDR3 reads CASSESGGIGELFF. As DNA, the CDR3 is TGTGCCAGCAGCGAATCAGGGGGTATCGGGGAGCTGTTTTTT.